This T cell receptor (beta chain) was sequenced for a study of blood T cell repertoires in COVID-19. On the study more broadly: Acute and convalescent COVID-19 samples came from the United States, Italy and Spain. PBMCs, B-cell-depleted T cells, or T cells were the source of the cDNA or gDNA that made up the material.

Authors' data handling: Amplification of reference gene primers provided the estimated nucleated cell counts. Generated by immunoSEQ multiplex PCR, the TCRdb table keeps only in-frame clones and is missing some. The V and J calls and clone size are taken from that table; D and trimming were inferred from the DNA. The table shows 100,000 to 150,000 clones, with around nine tenths occurring only once. With V trimmed by 3 bases and J by 6 bases, 7 bases remained unmatched. Germline V gene data show CDR1 as LNHDA and CDR2 as SQIVND (reference sequence). CDR3 length equals 15 residues. The origin of this receptor is a woman aged 80 or older with acute or convalescent COVID-19. The specimen was peripheral blood. J is TRBJ2-1 and V is TRBV19; 8 bases fit TRBD2. The CDR3 DNA reads TGTGCCAGTAGTATTCATTCGGGAGGGATCAATGAGCAGTTCTTC. Protein: CASSIHSGGINEQFF. The full variable domain, its missing parts supplied by reference TRBV19 and TRBJ2-1, is DGGITQSPKYLFRKEGQNVTLSCEQNLNHDAMYWYRQDPGQGLRLIYYSQIVNDFQKGDIAEGYSVSREKKESFPLTVTSAQKNPTAFYLCASSIHSGGINEQFFGPGTRLTVL.